This T cell receptor beta chain was captured in a study of cytomegalovirus exposure and HLA in healthy donors (TCRdb year 2017). Describing the broader study: According to a later analysis, the 120 or so validation repertoires were produced on the same platform as the roughly 720 repertoires of the first cohort. The aim of the study was to test whether cataloging public T cell receptors could identify signatures of past pathogen exposure. Besides the first cohort of 666 subjects, a separate validation cohort made up of 95 to 150 different subjects was used. High-throughput TCR immunosequencing, statistical association of individual TCRs with disease status, and machine learning were combined to predict cytomegalovirus infection status.

Taken from cysteine to phenylalanine, the CDR3 has 14 residues. The kept DNA is CDR3 alone, 42 bases in frame from the first base. The germline V gene (reference sequence) provides CDR1 GTSNPN and CDR2 SVGIG. Deletion took 3 bases off V and 7 bases off J, with a span of 15 bases between the germline ends. What the work shows at the level of the full study, not this receptor alone: Of the cluster scores, 90% to 95% were above 0 in a later analysis, which found that TCRs clustered in the first cohort also tended to co-occur in the 95 to 150 validation repertoires. In vitro tests confirmed that three of the cytomegalovirus-associated TCR beta chains recognize cytomegalovirus antigens. A later analysis had no HLA typing for the validation cohort, so co-occurrence there was scored across all 130 or so repertoires. The classifier was reported to diagnose cytomegalovirus status with high specificity and sensitivity in both the original cohort and the validation cohort. Most TCR sequences were seen in very few donors, while some public TCRs were found in many individuals. The authors suggested that the approach could potentially be generalized to other disease states and immunological phenotypes. The study gave a list of under 200 TCR beta chains associated with cytomegalovirus.

The donors were included in the validation cohort of some 120 subjects, a group kept apart from the 666-subject first cohort. A note on this clone: Its target antigen remains unknown. No base quality values were provided; no much bigger clone lies one nucleotide off.

Libraries were built with the immunoSEQ multiplex PCR assay. The authors' pipeline ran thus. A statistical classification framework was built to diagnose cytomegalovirus status from the catalog of TCR beta chain sequences. The immuneACCESS repertoire file appears here via TCRdb, limited to in-frame rearrangements. These files lack a portion of the clones; in checked studies, under half of the deficit traces to unresolved V genes, and the cause of the others is not known. The V and J calls and the clone size are those of that table, but D and trimming were determined from the DNA. The sample table contains 200,000 to 250,000 clones; only one count was recorded for about 90% of them. Together, the top ten hold around 13% of the sample.

The sequence links TRBV30 to TRBJ1-4; the best D guess is TRBD1, with 5 bases matching. Sequencing was carried out using PBMCs. The clonotype originates from a man aged 18 to 29 in good health and CMV-seropositive. The sequenced DNA is TGTGCCTGGAGCTGGGGGAGCATCTCTGAAAAACTGTTTTTT. Its translation is CAWSWGSISEKLFF.